The rows below give T cell receptor beta chains drawn from one sample of a study of blood T cell repertoires in COVID-19. Only in-frame clones appear in the TCRdb table, and some are missing; sequencing was by immunoSEQ multiplex PCR. Here the sample spans 4,900 or so clones, 89% being singletons. Sequenced: peripheral blood. The receptors derive from a human donor in a cohort sampled during active COVID-19. The conserved cysteine and the conserved F or W are not part of the CDR3 here.

j_gene	v_gene	CDR3aa
TRBJ1-1	TRBV18	ASSPQGVTEAF
TRBJ2-3	TRBV7-9	ASSLALGTGPLTDTQY
TRBJ2-3	TRBV12-3/TRBV12-4	ASSLRPDTQY
TRBJ2-2	TRBV5-1	ASSRTSGRAQRDAGELF
TRBJ2-6	TRBV9	ASSVREHGANVLT
TRBJ1-1	TRBV28	ASSATGGMNTEAF
TRBJ2-7	TRBV7-2	ASSSWTSGGVSYEQY
TRBJ1-4	TRBV18	ASSPQQGQSEKLF
TRBJ2-3	TRBV5-1	ASSRQAGPSTDTQY
TRBJ2-7	TRBV6-5	ASSYSGGRGNEQY
TRBJ1-4	TRBV6-1	ASSEIEVWGPTATNEKLF
TRBJ1-5	TRBV2	ASSSPGGQRNQPQH
TRBJ2-2	TRBV7-2	ASSLDLAIGSGELF
TRBJ2-4	TRBV19	ASSIDPGTGGNIQY
TRBJ2-2	TRBV5-1	ASSLFQSGELF
TRBJ1-5	TRBV5-6	ASSAGLAYQPQH
TRBJ2-3	TRBV7-9	ASSLAGSTDTQY
TRBJ2-3	TRBV28	ASSPSGSGTVTDTQY
TRBJ2-1	TRBV25-1	ASLVPGGWNEQF
TRBJ1-1	TRBV5-1	ASSQRTGNALGTEAF
TRBJ1-6	TRBV9	ASSVGGTHNSPLH
TRBJ2-5	TRBV7-6	ASSLAASQETQY
TRBJ2-3	TRBV6-5	ASRGTSVGTDTQY
TRBJ2-5	TRBV6-6	ASRPPGLARQETQY
TRBJ1-3	TRBV7-6	ASSLSVQGAQGNTIY
TRBJ1-1	TRBV5-4	ASSHRGNTEAF
TRBJ1-1	TRBV10-1	ASSESGQRNTEAF